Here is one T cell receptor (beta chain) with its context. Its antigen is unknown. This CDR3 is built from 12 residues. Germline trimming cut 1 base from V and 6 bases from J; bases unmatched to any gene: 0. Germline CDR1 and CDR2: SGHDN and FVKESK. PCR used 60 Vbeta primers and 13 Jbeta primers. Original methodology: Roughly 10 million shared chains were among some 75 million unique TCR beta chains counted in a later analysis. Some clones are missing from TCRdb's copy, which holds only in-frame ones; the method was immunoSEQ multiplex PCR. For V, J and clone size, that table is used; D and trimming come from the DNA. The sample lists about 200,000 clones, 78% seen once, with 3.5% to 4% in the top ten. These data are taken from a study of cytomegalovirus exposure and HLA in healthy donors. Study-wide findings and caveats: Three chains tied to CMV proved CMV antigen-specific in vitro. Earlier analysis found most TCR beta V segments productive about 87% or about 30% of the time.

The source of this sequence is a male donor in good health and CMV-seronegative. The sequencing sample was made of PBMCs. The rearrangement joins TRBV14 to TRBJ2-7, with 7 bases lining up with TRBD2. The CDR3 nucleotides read TGTGCCAGCAGCCAAGCGGGGGGCGAGCAGTACTTC. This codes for CASSQAGGEQYF.